These 26 T cell receptor beta chains were all obtained from the same sample, sequenced in a study of blood T cell repertoires in COVID-19. The table came from immunoSEQ multiplex PCR; TCRdb's copy has only in-frame clones and leaves some out. The table includes around 170,000 clones, roughly 90% detected once. Sample: peripheral blood. The receptor set was obtained from a man aged 50 to 60 with acute or convalescent COVID-19.

The gene calls are TRBV11-2 and TRBJ2-1, with TRBD2 identical over 8 bases. Germline CDR1 reads SGHAT; CDR2 reads FQNNGV. The CDR3 is 15 residues long. V was pared by 5 bases and J by 8 bases, with 11 bases of the junction left unmatched. CDR3 in amino acids: CASSPPGRAGYEQFF. The CDR3 bases are TGTGCCAGCAGCCCCCCCGGGAGGGCCGGGTATGAGCAGTTCTTC.

This clone was seen just once. The gene calls are TRBV6-1 and TRBJ2-7; D perhaps matches TRBD1 (6 bases). From germline, CDR1 is MNHNS and CDR2 SASEGT. Deletions cut 1 base from V and 3 bases from J, with 16 bases between. CDR3 length: 16 amino acids. CDR3 DNA sequence: TGTGCCAGCAGTGAAGATCGACAGGCGATAAACTACGAGCAGTACTTC. Translated: CASSEDRQAINYEQYF.

Here the CDR3 DNA reads TGTGCCAGCAGTGACGTGGGGGCCCCTGGCTTTACCGGGGAGCTGTTTTTT. Translated, it gives CASSDVGAPGFTGELFF. V is TRBV6-4 and J is TRBJ2-2; possible D gene TRBD1, 6 bases. The germline CDR1 and CDR2 sequences are MRHNA and SNTAGT. This CDR3 comprises 17 residues. V dropped 2 bases and J dropped 5 bases, with 18 bases sitting between them.

The chain recombines TRBV27 with TRBJ2-7; D is perhaps TRBD2 (5 bases). This CDR3 region has 15 residues. The germline CDR1 and CDR2 sequences are MNHEY and SMNVEV (reference sequence). V was trimmed by 2 bases and J by 0 bases, leaving 11 bases between them. The CDR3 DNA reads as TGTGCCAGCAGTTTAAAGAGCGGATCCTCCTACGAGCAGTACTTC. It translates to CASSLKSGSSYEQYF.

The chain is built from TRBV7-8 and TRBJ1-3; D uncertain. The germline gives CDR1 SGHVS, CDR2 FQNEAQ. V lost 1 base and J 7 bases, leaving 11 bases between the germline ends. The CDR3 length is 14 residues. CDR3 sequence (DNA): TGTGCCAGCAGCTTAGATTTGCATGGCAACACCATATATTTT. It encodes CASSLDLHGNTIYF.

The chain combines TRBV7-9 with TRBJ2-1; TRBD2 agrees at 7 bases. This CDR3 is built from 15 residues. Germline V gene lookup returns CDR1 SEHNR and CDR2 FQNEAQ (reference sequence). V gave up 3 bases and J gave up 0 bases; unmatched junction bases: 2. The CDR3 loop is CASSFGGSSYNEQFF. CDR3 sequence (DNA): TGTGCCAGCAGCTTCGGCGGGAGCTCCTACAATGAGCAGTTCTTC.

This clone was detected once. V gene TRBV30 combines with J gene TRBJ1-6; 7 nucleotides match TRBD1. The germline CDR1 and CDR2 sequences are GTSNPN and SVGIG (reference sequence). The trim removed 8 bases at V and 0 bases at J, leaving 10 bases unmatched. This CDR3 is 16 amino acids long. In DNA form, the CDR3 reads TGTGCCACAAGTGGGACAGCCAGCTCCTATAATTCACCCCTCCACTTT. Protein: CATSGTASSYNSPLHF.

The J gene is TRBJ2-2, the V gene TRBV2, with 7 bases aligning to TRBD1. Germline V gene data show CDR1 as SNHLY and CDR2 as FYNNEI. The CDR3 consists of 15 residues. J was trimmed by 1 base and V by 1 base; bases with no gene match: 0. This CDR3 is CASSEGTGNTGELFF. In DNA, the CDR3 is TGTGCCAGCAGTGAAGGGACAGGGAACACCGGGGAGCTGTTTTTT.

The chain employs TRBV12-3 or TRBV12-4 and TRBJ1-1, with D perhaps TRBD1 (5 bases). V gave up 5 bases and J gave up 4 bases, with 11 bases separating them. This CDR3 spans 13 amino acids. The CDR3 sequence is CASSAGAGTEAFF. The CDR3 coding sequence is TGTGCCAGCAGTGCTGGGGCCGGCACTGAAGCTTTCTTT.

The chain's CDR3 is CASSQVGGGREKLFF. The CDR3 coding sequence is TGCGCCAGCAGCCAAGTTGGGGGCGGGCGTGAAAAACTGTTTTTT. The genes are TRBV4-1 and TRBJ1-4, with D maybe TRBD1 (6 bases). Germline V gene lookup returns CDR1 MGHRA and CDR2 YSYEKL. CDR3 length: 15 amino acids. V lost 1 base to trimming and J lost 7 bases, with 13 bases between them.

The rearrangement links TRBV10-2 to TRBJ1-3; D possibly corresponds to TRBD1 (5 bases). The ends were cut back, 2 bases at V and 0 bases at J, with 8 bases in the middle. The germline gives CDR1 WSHSY, CDR2 SAAADI. The CDR3 spans 15 residues. The CDR3 spells CASSEPGNSGNTIYF. The CDR3, as DNA: TGCGCCAGCAGTGAGCCAGGGAACTCTGGAAACACCATATATTTT.

This chain uses TRBV6-4 with TRBJ1-1, with D possibly TRBD1 on 5 matching bases. This CDR3 contains 14 residues. Trimming left V 0 bases short and J 3 bases short, with 8 bases between. Germline V CDR1 and CDR2: MRHNA, SNTAGT. CDR3 coding DNA: TGTGCCAGCAGTGACTCCCCGGGGGACACTGAAGCTTTCTTT. This sequence encodes CASSDSPGDTEAFF.

The chain recombines TRBV6-5 with TRBJ2-7; possible D gene TRBD2, 5 bases. Germline assignment: CDR1 MNHEY and CDR2 SVGAGI. The CDR3 spans 15 residues. Trimming removed 2 bases at V and 3 bases at J, with 14 bases between. The DNA for the CDR3 is TGTGCCAGCAGTTACAGGTGGGAGTCAGTCTACGAGCAGTACTTC. Its protein is CASSYRWESVYEQYF.

V gene TRBV5-6 combines with J gene TRBJ1-5; D perhaps matches TRBD1 (5 bases). The ends were cut back, 4 bases at V and 4 bases at J, with 15 bases in the middle. CDR3 length: 15 amino acids. The germline gives CDR1 SGHDT, CDR2 YYEEEE. CDR3 in amino acids: CASSTVGRQNQPQHF. As DNA, the CDR3 is TGTGCCAGCAGCACTGTGGGGCGACAGAATCAGCCCCAGCATTTT.

The V call is TRBV5-4, the J call TRBJ1-2; the D gene is possibly TRBD1 (6 bases). The V gene's germline CDR1 is SGHNT and CDR2 YYREEE (reference sequence). This CDR3 is built from 13 residues. V shed 7 bases and J shed 2 bases, with 12 bases lying between them. The CDR3 protein is CASSADRNYGYTF. The CDR3 nucleotides are TGTGCCAGCTCAGCCGACAGGAACTATGGCTACACCTTC.

The chain has TRBV12-5 and TRBJ1-2; tentatively, D is TRBD1 (6 bases). V lost 1 base, J lost 0 bases, and 6 bases lay in between. The CDR3 covers 14 residues. Germline loops: CDR1 LGHNT, CDR2 FRNRAP. CDR3 amino acids: CASGLGTANYGYTF. CDR3 DNA: TGTGCTAGTGGTTTGGGGACAGCTAACTATGGCTACACCTTC. Filled out from reference TRBV12-5 and TRBJ1-2, the complete variable domain reads DARVTQTPRHKVTEMGQEVTMRCQPILGHNTVFWYRQTMMQGLELLAYFRNRAPLDDSGMPKDRFSAEMPDATLATLKIQPSEPRDSAVYFCASGLGTANYGYTFGSGTRLTVV.

V and J are TRBV14 and TRBJ2-2; D is undetermined. V dropped 3 bases and J dropped 0 bases, with 8 bases sitting between them. The CDR3 totals 15 residues. Germline lookup yields CDR1 SGHDN and CDR2 FVKESK. The chain's CDR3 is CASSHGWPNTGELFF. The DNA for the CDR3 is TGTGCCAGCAGCCATGGTTGGCCGAACACCGGGGAGCTGTTTTTT. The full variable domain, completed using reference TRBV14 and TRBJ2-2, is EAGVTQFPSHSVIEKGQTVTLRCDPISGHDNLYWYRRVMGKEIKFLLHFVKESKQDESGMPNNRFLAERTGGTYSTLKVQPAELEDSGVYFCASSHGWPNTGELFFGEGSRLTVL.

The chain joins TRBV27 to TRBJ2-1, with TRBD2 matching over 9 bases. The V gene end was trimmed by 7 bases and the J gene end by 3 bases; junction bases not matched to a gene: 7. Germline V gene data show CDR1 as MNHEY and CDR2 as SMNVEV (reference sequence). The CDR3 has 15 residues. As DNA, the CDR3 is TGTGCCAGCACCGGGGGACTAGCAAACTACAATGAGCAGTTCTTC. It yields the protein CASTGGLANYNEQFF.

The chain couples TRBV4-3 to TRBJ2-4, with 9 nucleotides matching TRBD1. The germline CDR1 and CDR2 sequences are LGHNA and YSLEER. The CDR3 is 17 residues long. V lost 1 base to trimming and J lost 0 bases; unmatched junction nucleotides: 4. For the CDR3, the DNA is TGCGCCAGCAGCCAAGGGGGGACAGGGTCAGCCAAAAACATTCAGTACTTC. As protein: CASSQGGTGSAKNIQYF.

The chain carries TRBV11-2 and TRBJ2-1; maybe TRBD2 (5 bases). The V and J ends lost 4 bases and 2 bases respectively, with 12 bases between them. CDR1 and CDR2 (germline): SGHAT, FQNNGV. CDR3 size: 15 residues. Written as DNA, the CDR3 is TGTGCCAGCAGCTCATGGACGGGGACCTACAATGAGCAGTTCTTC. It is translated as CASSSWTGTYNEQFF.

The chain joins TRBV27 to TRBJ2-1, with 7 positions matching TRBD2. Germline lookup yields CDR1 MNHEY and CDR2 SMNVEV (reference sequence). The length of the CDR3 is 15 residues. V lost 4 bases and J lost 4; bases outside the gene matches: 7. The CDR3: CASSYPGREYNEQFF. CDR3 sequence (DNA): TGTGCCAGCAGTTACCCGGGGCGGGAGTACAATGAGCAGTTCTTC.

CDR3 region: CASTQNGYGYTF. The DNA for the CDR3 is TGTGCCAGCACCCAAAACGGGTATGGCTACACCTTC. The chain uses TRBV28 and TRBJ1-2; D remains ambiguous. Germline CDR1 and CDR2: MDHEN and SYDVKM. The V end was cut by 7 bases, the J end by 5 bases, with 11 bases between. CDR3 length equals 12 residues.

The chain links TRBV7-2 to TRBJ1-3; tentatively, D is TRBD1 (5 bases). The CDR3 runs 14 residues. CDR1 is SGHTA and CDR2 is FQGNSA in the germline V gene. V gave up 5 bases and J gave up 4 bases, with 12 bases separating them. The CDR3 nucleotides read TGTGCCAGCAGCACGTACAGGATGGGAAACACCATATATTTT. It specifies CASSTYRMGNTIYF.

The genes are TRBV5-4 and TRBJ1-5, with D maybe TRBD1 (6 bases). Per germline, CDR1 SGHNT and CDR2 YYREEE (reference sequence). V lost 0 bases, J lost 1 base, and 8 bases lay in between. The CDR3 has 15 amino acids. The CDR3 loop reads CASSLGGTSNQPQHF. CDR3 nucleotides: TGTGCCAGCAGCTTGGGGGGGACAAGCAATCAGCCCCAGCATTTT.

The chain has TRBV7-6 and TRBJ2-2; 8 nucleotides line up with TRBD1. The J segment lost 6 bases and the V segment lost 5 bases, leaving 8 bases of the junction unmatched. Per the germline V gene, CDR1 is SGHVS and CDR2 is FNYEAQ. The CDR3 runs 15 residues. CDR3 DNA: TGTGCCAGCAGCACAGACAGGGGAGCCGCCGGGGAGCTGTTTTTT. This sequence encodes CASSTDRGAAGELFF.

This chain uses TRBV6-5 with TRBJ2-2; the match to TRBD1 covers 7 bases. The CDR3 is 15 residues long. Germline assignment: CDR1 MNHEY and CDR2 SVGAGI. Trimming removed 5 bases from V and 2 bases from J; junction bases left unmatched: 5. The CDR3 reads CASSIGQVNTGELFF. In nucleotides, the CDR3 is TGTGCCAGCAGTATCGGACAGGTTAACACCGGGGAGCTGTTTTTT.